Listed below are T cell receptor beta chains from one sample, sequenced in a study of PD-1 blockade in classical Hodgkin lymphoma. Generated by immunoSEQ multiplex PCR, the TCRdb table keeps only in-frame clones and is missing some. This sample yields about 90,000 clones, of which approximately 90% are seen a single time; 2.5% to 3.5% belongs to the top ten. Sequences were derived from peripheral blood mononuclear cells (PBMCs), sampled before the fourth cycle of nivolumab. These receptors all come from a human donor with classical Hodgkin lymphoma. Both conserved end residues are part of each CDR3. Each record gives: D gene, clone size, V gene, J gene, CDR3 protein, CDR3 DNA. A D gene is named only where the DNA matches it firmly. Expanded clones get a size class; other rows say once, few or many, or leave the size out.

D: .; size: .; V: TRBV5-6; J: TRBJ2-7; CDR3: CASSSVLREVQYF; DNA: TGTGCCAGCAGCTCCGTGCTCAGGGAAGTACAGTACTTC
D: TRBD1; size: .; V: TRBV19; J: TRBJ1-5; CDR3: CASTDRGYNQPQHF; DNA: TGTGCCAGTACGGACAGGGGATACAATCAGCCCCAGCATTTT
D: TRBD2; size: .; V: TRBV6-5; J: TRBJ2-1; CDR3: CASSYRGLAHNEQFF; DNA: TGTGCCAGCAGTTACCGGGGACTAGCACACAATGAGCAGTTCTTC
D: .; size: .; V: TRBV10-3; J: TRBJ2-7; CDR3: CAISEPKTESIPSYEQYF; DNA: TGTGCCATCAGTGAGCCCAAGACAGAGTCCATACCCTCCTACGAGCAGTACTTC
D: .; size: .; V: TRBV29-1; J: TRBJ2-3; CDR3: CSGQGSTDTQYF; DNA: TGCAGCGGGCAGGGAAGCACAGATACGCAGTATTTT
D: TRBD1; size: .; V: TRBV7-6; J: TRBJ1-4; CDR3: CASSPNQGGAFATNEKLFF; DNA: TGTGCCAGCAGCCCGAATCAGGGGGGTGCCTTCGCAACTAATGAAAAACTGTTTTTT
D: .; size: .; V: TRBV7-2; J: TRBJ1-2; CDR3: CASSGTQLYGYTF; DNA: TGTGCCAGCAGCGGAACACAACTCTATGGCTACACCTTC
D: .; size: .; V: TRBV2; J: TRBJ1-6; CDR3: CAGQGLSYNSPLHF; DNA: TGTGCCGGGCAGGGGCTCTCCTATAATTCACCCCTCCACTTT
D: TRBD1; size: .; V: TRBV28; J: TRBJ1-6; CDR3: CASRASGTAFSSPLHF; DNA: TGTGCCAGCAGAGCGTCCGGGACAGCTTTTAGTTCACCCCTCCACTTT
D: .; size: .; V: TRBV6-5; J: TRBJ1-1; CDR3: CASSYSRGSEAFF; DNA: TGTGCCAGCAGTTACTCGAGGGGCAGTGAAGCTTTCTTT
D: .; size: .; V: TRBV10-3; J: TRBJ2-5; CDR3: CAISESKGQETQYF; DNA: TGTGCCATCAGTGAGTCAAAAGGCCAAGAGACCCAGTACTTC
D: .; size: once; V: TRBV4-2; J: TRBJ1-2; CDR3: CASSQVQVNGYTF; DNA: TGTGCCAGCAGCCAAGTTCAGGTGAATGGCTACACCTTC
D: .; size: .; V: TRBV28; J: TRBJ1-1; CDR3: CASSSGNTEAFF; DNA: TGTGCCAGCAGTTCAGGAAACACTGAAGCTTTCTTT
D: .; size: once; V: TRBV5-6; J: TRBJ2-1; CDR3: CASIPARAVNNEQFF; DNA: TGTGCCAGCATCCCAGCGCGGGCGGTAAACAATGAGCAGTTCTTC
D: .; size: .; V: TRBV9; J: TRBJ1-2; CDR3: CASSVDPRNYGYTF; DNA: TGTGCCAGCAGCGTAGATCCTCGTAACTATGGCTACACCTTC
D: .; size: .; V: TRBV2; J: TRBJ2-2; CDR3: CASRPGGSTGELFF; DNA: TGTGCCAGCAGGCCAGGGGGGAGCACCGGGGAGCTGTTTTTT
D: TRBD1; size: .; V: TRBV5-4; J: TRBJ1-1; CDR3: CASSLTPDRPMNTEAFF; DNA: TGTGCCAGCAGCCTTACCCCGGACAGGCCCATGAACACTGAAGCTTTCTTT
D: TRBD1; size: .; V: TRBV28; J: TRBJ2-6; CDR3: CASSQGAGRWGSSGANVLTF; DNA: TGTGCCAGCAGCCAGGGGGCGGGGAGATGGGGAAGCTCTGGGGCCAACGTCCTGACTTTC
D: .; size: .; V: TRBV19; J: TRBJ2-5; CDR3: CASSWQGGTQYF; DNA: TGTGCCAGTAGTTGGCAGGGCGGGACCCAGTACTTC
D: .; size: .; V: TRBV6-5; J: TRBJ2-7; CDR3: CASSIGTAYEQYF; DNA: TGTGCCAGCAGTATCGGGACGGCCTACGAGCAGTACTTC
D: TRBD1; size: .; V: TRBV5-1; J: TRBJ2-1; CDR3: CASSPFGTAYNEQFF; DNA: TGCGCCAGCAGCCCCTTTGGGACAGCATACAATGAGCAGTTCTTC
D: .; size: .; V: TRBV4-3; J: TRBJ1-2; CDR3: CASSQGPTENYGYTF; DNA: TGCGCCAGCAGCCAAGGTCCGACAGAAAACTATGGCTACACCTTC
D: .; size: .; V: TRBV27; J: TRBJ2-5; CDR3: CASSWGRGREETQYF; DNA: TGTGCCAGCAGTTGGGGCAGGGGGAGGGAGGAGACCCAGTACTTC